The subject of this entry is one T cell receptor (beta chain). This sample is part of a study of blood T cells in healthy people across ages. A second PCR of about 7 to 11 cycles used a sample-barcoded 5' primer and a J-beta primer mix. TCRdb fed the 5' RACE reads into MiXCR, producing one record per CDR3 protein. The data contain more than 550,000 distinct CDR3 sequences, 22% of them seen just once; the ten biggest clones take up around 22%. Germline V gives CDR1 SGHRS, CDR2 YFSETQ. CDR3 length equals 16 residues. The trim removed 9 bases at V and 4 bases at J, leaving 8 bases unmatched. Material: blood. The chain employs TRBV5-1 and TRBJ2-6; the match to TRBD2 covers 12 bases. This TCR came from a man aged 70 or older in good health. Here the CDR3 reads CATSTSGSSGANVLTF. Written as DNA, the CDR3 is TGCGCCACCTCGACTAGCGGGAGTTCCGGGGCCAACGTCCTGACTTTC.